The following is a TCR beta chain sequence with its context. Its antigen is not identified. The PCR contained 60 Vbeta and 13 Jbeta primers. Assay: immunoSEQ multiplex PCR; the TCRdb copy retains only in-frame clones and omits some. The table lists under 150,000 clones, 65% to 90% of them singletons. Trimming removed 4 bases from V and 2 bases from J; junction bases left unmatched: 7. CDR3 length: 14 amino acids. In germline, CDR1 is GTSNPN, CDR2 SVGIG (reference sequence). The data originate from a study of cytomegalovirus exposure and HLA in healthy donors. Study observations and caveats: Researchers reported that a few CMV-associated chains were confirmed in vitro as CMV antigen-specific.

This TCR came from a man between 18 and 35 years old in good health and CMV-seronegative. V usage is TRBV30 and J usage is TRBJ1-2; 7 nucleotides line up with TRBD1. The material sequenced was PBMCs. The CDR3 loop is CAWTQGGTNYGYTF. The CDR3, as DNA: TGTGCCTGGACCCAAGGGGGCACCAACTATGGCTACACCTTC.